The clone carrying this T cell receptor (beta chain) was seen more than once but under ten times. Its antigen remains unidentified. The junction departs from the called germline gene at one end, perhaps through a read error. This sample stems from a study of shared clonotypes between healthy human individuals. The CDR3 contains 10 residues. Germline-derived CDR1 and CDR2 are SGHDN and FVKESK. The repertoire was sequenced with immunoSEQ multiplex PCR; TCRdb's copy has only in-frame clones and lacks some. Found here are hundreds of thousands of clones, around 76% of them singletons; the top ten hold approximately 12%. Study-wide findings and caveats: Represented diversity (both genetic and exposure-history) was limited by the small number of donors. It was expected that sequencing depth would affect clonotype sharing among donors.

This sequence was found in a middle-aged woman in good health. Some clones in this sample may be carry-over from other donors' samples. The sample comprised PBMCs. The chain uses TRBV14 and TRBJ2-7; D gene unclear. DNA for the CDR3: TGTGCCAGCAGCCATCCGGGCCCACCTTTC. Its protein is CASSHPGPPF.